This T cell receptor beta chain was recorded in a study of blood T cell repertoires in COVID-19. With V trimmed by 0 bases and J by 0 bases, 1 base remained unmatched. This CDR3 spans 16 amino acids. Germline loops: CDR1 LGHNA, CDR2 YNFKEQ. Per the original data handling: Amplifying reference gene primers gave estimates of nucleated cell counts. Repertoires were generated with immunoSEQ multiplex PCR, while TCRdb's copy carries only in-frame clones and drops some. V and J calls plus clone size are reproduced from that table; the DNA served to infer D and trimming. The data contain approximately 100,000 clones, about four fifths of them seen just once; the ten biggest clones take up about 5%.

Sequenced: peripheral blood. The chain links TRBV4-2 to TRBJ2-1, with 8 positions matching TRBD1. The origin of this receptor is a man between 60 and 70 years old with acute or convalescent COVID-19. The CDR3 loop is CASSQEGTGSYNEQFF. CDR3 nucleotide sequence: TGTGCCAGCAGCCAAGAAGGGACAGGCTCCTACAATGAGCAGTTCTTC.